This TCR beta chain was observed in a study of T cells after yellow fever vaccination. Study observations and caveats: There was a possibility that FACS-sorted repertoires contained abundant clonotypes contaminating from the bulk population.

This clonotype appeared many times. Antigen: not known. The CDR3 length is 14 residues. With 5 bases removed from V and 6 bases from J, the gap between germline ends came to 13 bases. Universal primer sites and UMIs were introduced during 5'RACE template-switching synthesis of TCR cDNA. Each CDR3 protein gets one entry after TCRdb re-called the 5' RACE reads with MiXCR. The sample lists 100,000 to 150,000 distinct CDR3 sequences; approximately 7% were seen once. This chain links TRBV12-3 or TRBV12-4 with TRBJ2-2, with D perhaps matching TRBD2 (5 bases). This sequence was found in a man younger than 35 who received the YFV17D yellow fever vaccine. The sample consisted of CD4+ T cells sorted from PBMCs, taken 9 to 11 days after the first yellow fever vaccination. The CDR3 loop is CASSLGMGSGELFF. CDR3 in DNA: TGTGCCAGCAGTCTCGGGATGGGGTCCGGGGAGCTGTTTTTT.